Below are 10 T cell receptor beta chains sequenced from a single sample in a study of spatial heterogeneity in lung cancer. The time point: sample taken at primary tumor resection. In TCRdb, the 5' RACE reads were re-called with MiXCR into one record per CDR3 protein. This repertoire shows 600 to 800 distinct CDR3 sequences, 17% found once; its top ten account for about 25%. Whole-study results and caveats: The study found that expanded intratumoral alpha and beta TCR counts tracked tumor mutation counts.

For these TCRs, the target antigens are not known. This sample comprised lung tumor tissue, obtained at surgery. The receptor source for this set is a female donor with early-stage non-small cell lung cancer.

By its share, this clonotype is medium-sized. The chain carries TRBV30 and TRBJ2-5, with a weak D call TRBD2 (7 bases). Germline CDR1 GTSNPN, CDR2 SVGIG (reference sequence). Trimming stripped 1 base from V and 0 bases from J, with 21 bases between. The CDR3 has 18 amino acids. The CDR3 loop is CAWSGDKPGTIHQETQYF. The CDR3 DNA is TGTGCCTGGAGTGGGGACAAGCCCGGGACTATTCACCAAGAGACCCAGTACTTC.

By sample share, this clonotype is large. V and J are TRBV29-1 and TRBJ1-4; D unclear. Germline CDR1 SQVTM, CDR2 ANQGSEA. The CDR3 spans 14 residues. V lost 4 bases and J 6 bases, leaving 15 bases between the germline ends. The CDR3 DNA sequence: TGCAGCGTTGCAGAGGTTGGGCGTGATGAAAAACTGTTTTTT. Its protein is CSVAEVGRDEKLFF.

This clonotype is termed large (0.1 to 1%). The J gene is TRBJ2-7, the V gene TRBV16, with a tentative D call TRBD1 (5 bases). CDR1 is KGHSY, CDR2 FQNENV, per germline. The V and J ends lost 5 bases and 5 bases respectively, with 13 bases between them. CDR3 size: 13 residues. CDR3 nucleotides: TGTGCCAGCAGCAAAGGGGTTTTCCACGAGCAGTACTTC. As protein: CASSKGVFHEQYF. The full variable domain, rest sourced from reference TRBV16 and TRBJ2-7, is GEEVAQTPKHLVRGEGQKAKLYCAPIKGHSYVFWYQQVLKNEFKFLISFQNENVFDETGMPKERFSAKCLPNSPCSLEIQATKLEDSAVYFCASSKGVFHEQYFGPGTRLTVT.

As regards this clonotype: A much larger clone is a single base away; this may be a read error. The chain uses TRBV19 and TRBJ2-1, with 8 bases that match TRBD1. The CDR3 totals 15 residues. The germline gives CDR1 LNHDA, CDR2 SQIVND (reference sequence). CDR3 sequence (DNA): TGTGCCAGTAGTAGACGACAGGGGCAAAACAATGAGCAGTTATTC. Amino acid sequence: CASSRRQGQNNEQLF. Drawing the rest from reference TRBV19 and TRBJ2-1, the complete variable domain is DGGITQSPKYLFRKEGQNVTLSCEQNLNHDAMYWYRQDPGQGLRLIYYSQIVNDFQKGDIAEGYSVSREKKESFPLTVTSAQKNPTAFYLCASSRRQGQNNEQLFGPGTRLTVL.

This clonotype is medium-sized within its sample. The chain links TRBV7-2 to TRBJ2-7; D gene ambiguous. CDR1 and CDR2 from the germline V gene are SGHTA and FQGNSA. V lost 5 bases and J 4 bases, leaving 9 bases between the germline ends. This CDR3 has 12 amino acids. This CDR3 reads CASSGISYEQYV. CDR3 DNA sequence: TGTGCCAGCAGCGGGATTTCTTACGAGCAGTACGTC.

This clonotype is labeled large. The chain couples TRBV20-1 to TRBJ1-6, with 7 bases lining up with TRBD1. Germline loops: CDR1 DFQATT, CDR2 SNEGSKA (reference sequence). This CDR3 has 15 amino acids. V gave up 2 bases and J gave up 7 bases; unmatched junction bases: 8. Here the CDR3 DNA reads TGCAGTGCTAGACCTATGACAGGGCGGAATTCACCCCTCCACTTT. This codes for CSARPMTGRNSPLHF.

In its sample, this clonotype ranks as large (0.1 to 1%). The chain recombines TRBV28 with TRBJ2-1; 7 bases agree with TRBD2. V was clipped by 4 bases and J by 9 bases; unmatched bases: 18. In germline, CDR1 is MDHEN, CDR2 SYDVKM. The CDR3 has 17 amino acids. CDR3 protein: CASSSRRDPWTSTEQFF. Here the CDR3 DNA reads TGTGCCAGCAGTTCCCGCCGGGACCCCTGGACTAGTACTGAGCAGTTCTTC.

By sample fraction, this clonotype is large. This rearrangement joins TRBV12-3 or TRBV12-4 to TRBJ1-2; 7 bases are shared with TRBD1. The V gene end was trimmed by 7 bases and the J gene end by 2 bases; junction bases not matched to a gene: 4. This CDR3 contains 13 residues. CDR3 nucleotide sequence: TGTGCCAGCACCATGACAGGGAACTATGGCTACACCTTC. This encodes CASTMTGNYGYTF.

This clonotype ranks as large (0.1 to 1%). The CDR3 DNA follows: TGCAGTGCTAGAGACCGGACTACCGGGAAAGACACCGGGGAGCTGTTTTTT. This translates into CSARDRTTGKDTGELFF. This sequence joins TRBV20-1 and TRBJ2-2; TRBD2 is a possible D gene (6 bases). CDR3 length equals 17 residues. The V and J ends lost 0 bases and 3 bases respectively, with 17 bases between them. In germline, CDR1 is DFQATT, CDR2 SNEGSKA (reference sequence).

By share, this clonotype ranks as large. V is TRBV5-1 and J is TRBJ1-2; D is uncertain. V was clipped by 1 base and J by 5 bases, with 12 bases between them. This CDR3 comprises 14 residues. Germline V lookup: CDR1 SGHRS, CDR2 YFSETQ. The CDR3 spells CASSLLTVGYGYTF. The CDR3 DNA reads TGCGCCAGCAGCTTGCTGACTGTTGGGTATGGCTACACCTTC.